Presented here are 32 T cell receptor beta chains from one specimen sequenced in a study of T cell repertoires in cytomegalovirus infection. TCRdb re-called the reads through MiXCR, storing one row per CDR3 protein. The sample shows 55,000 to 70,000 distinct CDR3 sequences, 33% of them seen only once. Their antigen targets remain unknown. The sample consisted of PBMCs, sequenced either directly or after in vitro stimulation (not recorded which). These receptors all come from a human donor in good health (CMV status not recorded). Some clones in this sample may be carry-over from other donors' samples.

This clonotype was counted between two and nine times. The gene calls are TRBV11-2 and TRBJ2-7, with unresolved D. Trimming shortened V by 6 bases and J by 4 bases, and 19 bases separated the two germline ends. Germline V gene data show CDR1 as SGHAT and CDR2 as FQNNGV. The CDR3 totals 15 residues. Written as DNA, the CDR3 is TGTGCCAGCAGTCGTAACCCCGGAGCAGGATACGAGCAGTACTTC. This codes for CASSRNPGAGYEQYF.

This clonotype turned up a few times. The rearrangement links TRBV28 to TRBJ2-5; 9 bases align to TRBD2. This CDR3 contains 14 residues. Germline V gene lookup returns CDR1 MDHEN and CDR2 SYDVKM. The ends lost 9 bases at V and 1 base at J; junction bases unmatched: 6. CDR3 amino acids: CASKTSGLQETQYF. The CDR3 coding sequence is TGTGCCAGTAAGACTAGCGGTCTCCAAGAGACCCAGTACTTC.

V usage is TRBV7-7 and J usage is TRBJ2-3; D may match TRBD1 or TRBD2 (6 bases each). V was shortened by 3 bases and J by 5 bases, with 15 bases between the two germline ends. The CDR3 has 15 residues. The germline CDR1 and CDR2 sequences are SSHAT and FNYEAQ (reference sequence). CDR3 sequence (DNA): TGTGCCAGCAGCTTCGGCCCCGGGGGCGGAGATACGCAGTATTTT. Translating gives CASSFGPGGGDTQYF.

V gene TRBV4-2 combines with J gene TRBJ2-7; D might be TRBD2 (6 bases). CDR3 length equals 17 residues. Trimming took 1 base from V and 1 from J, leaving 17 bases between them. Germline CDR1 reads LGHNA; CDR2 reads YNFKEQ. The CDR3 protein is CASSQGTTQKLSYEQYF. The CDR3 nucleotides read TGTGCCAGCAGCCAAGGGACTACCCAAAAACTGTCCTACGAGCAGTACTTC.

The rearrangement links TRBV7-9 to TRBJ1-1, with D tentatively TRBD1 (5 bases). The CDR3 loop spans 15 amino acids. Trimming removed 5 bases from V and 1 base from J, with 14 bases in between. Germline-derived CDR1 and CDR2 are SEHNR and FQNEAQ (reference sequence). The CDR3 loop is CASSPLNQGNTEAFF. The CDR3 coding sequence is TGTGCCAGCAGCCCCCTTAATCAGGGGAACACTGAAGCTTTCTTT.

The CDR3 sequence is CASVPTDSSGNTIYF. CDR3 sequence (DNA): TGTGCCAGCGTCCCCACGGACTCATCTGGAAACACCATATATTTT. The gene calls are TRBV6-6 and TRBJ1-3; no definite D call. The length of the CDR3 is 15 residues. In germline, CDR1 is MNHNY, CDR2 SVGAGI (reference sequence). The V gene lost 8 bases and the J gene lost 1 base, with 15 bases spanning the gap.

The chain has TRBV6-6 and TRBJ2-7; the D gene is possibly TRBD1 (7 bases). This CDR3 has 17 amino acids. Between the trimmed V and J ends, which lost 2 bases and 0 bases, there was a span of 17 bases. CDR1 and CDR2 from the germline V gene are MNHNY and SVGAGI (reference sequence). CDR3 residues: CASSYQGGPDVSYEQYF. CDR3 coding DNA: TGTGCCAGCAGTTACCAGGGGGGTCCCGACGTCTCCTACGAGCAGTACTTC.

In its sample, this clonotype was seen a few times. The V gene is TRBV6-2 or TRBV6-3, the J gene TRBJ2-7; 10 bases fit TRBD2. The V gene's germline CDR1 is MNHEY and CDR2 SVGEGT. The CDR3 totals 14 residues. V shed 7 bases and J 3 bases; nucleotides not matched to a gene: 6. CDR3 loop: CASTPAGGDYEQYF. DNA for the CDR3: TGTGCCAGCACCCCAGCGGGAGGGGACTACGAGCAGTACTTC.

Worth noting for this clonotype: It may be a read error: a sequence one base away is much more abundant. This sequence joins TRBV7-2 and TRBJ2-7; D uncertain. This CDR3 comprises 15 residues. The V gene's germline CDR1 is SGHTA and CDR2 FQGNSA. The V and J ends lost 5 bases and 3 bases respectively, with 17 bases between them. This CDR3 reads CASSPRPRSFYEQYF. The CDR3 DNA reads as TGTGCCAGCAGCCCCAGGCCCCGGTCTTTCTACGAGCAGTACTTC.

V is TRBV20-1 and J is TRBJ1-6; TRBD1 might be the D (5 bases). The germline V gene has CDR1 DFQATT and CDR2 SNEGSKA (reference sequence). This CDR3 has 16 amino acids. V shed 4 bases and J shed 6 bases, with 19 bases lying between them. The CDR3 DNA sequence: TGCAGTGCTATAGATGGGCCAAGGGGTAGTAATTCACCCCTCCACTTT. This gives the protein CSAIDGPRGSNSPLHF.

This clonotype appeared a few times. This chain joins TRBV6-1 and TRBJ2-3; a possible D gene is TRBD1 (5 bases). With 4 bases removed from V and 0 bases from J, the gap between germline ends came to 14 bases. Germline V gene lookup returns CDR1 MNHNS and CDR2 SASEGT. This CDR3 is built from 16 residues. CDR3 DNA: TGTGCCAGCAGTGCCCCTCCGACAGCTAGCACAGATACGCAGTATTTT. Translating gives CASSAPPTASTDTQYF.

This clonotype appeared a few times. The DNA for the CDR3 is TGTGCCAGCAGCTGGAGACTAGCGGGGGACCACACCGGGGAGCTGTTTTTT. As protein: CASSWRLAGDHTGELFF. The chain has TRBV11-2 and TRBJ2-2, with 12 positions matching TRBD2. Germline V gene data show CDR1 as SGHAT and CDR2 as FQNNGV. V was clipped by 4 bases and J by 3 bases; unmatched bases: 6. The CDR3 has 17 residues.

This clonotype was seen a handful of times. The rearrangement joins TRBV6-6 to TRBJ1-5; tentative D call: TRBD1 (6 bases). The CDR3 sequence is 16 residues long. Trimming stripped 0 bases from V and 6 bases from J, with 15 bases between. Germline CDR1 is MNHNY and CDR2 is SVGAGI (reference sequence). The CDR3 DNA reads TGTGCCAGCAGTTACTCGAACGAGGTACAGGGTCAGCCCCAGCATTTT. This sequence encodes CASSYSNEVQGQPQHF.

This clonotype occurred once. CDR3 sequence reads: CASSLAAGDKSNEQFF. The CDR3 nucleotides are TGTGCCAGCAGCTTAGCGGCGGGAGATAAGTCCAATGAGCAGTTCTTC. The genes are TRBV7-6 and TRBJ2-1, with 7 bases fitting TRBD2. Germline CDR1 is SGHVS and CDR2 is FNYEAQ. The CDR3 covers 16 residues. V gave up 0 bases and J gave up 6 bases; unmatched junction bases: 8.

This chain joins TRBV4-1 and TRBJ1-5; D remains ambiguous. The CDR3 is 17 residues long. The germline V and J ends were trimmed by 4 bases and 0 bases, with 16 bases remaining between them. The germline CDR1 and CDR2 sequences are MGHRA and YSYEKL. The CDR3: CASSPRRWANSNQPQHF. DNA of the CDR3: TGCGCCAGCAGCCCCCGGAGATGGGCAAATAGCAATCAGCCCCAGCATTTT.

CDR3 region: CASSLVRDNEQFF. The CDR3, as DNA: TGTGCCAGCAGCTTGGTTAGAGACAATGAGCAGTTCTTC. This chain uses TRBV11-3 with TRBJ2-1; D unresolved. V was shortened by 3 bases and J by 5 bases, with 8 bases between the two germline ends. The CDR3 loop spans 13 amino acids. Germline V gene lookup returns CDR1 SGHNT and CDR2 YENEEA.

This chain uses TRBV4-1 with TRBJ2-1; TRBD1 or TRBD2 may be the D gene (6 bases each). The V end lost 2 bases, the J end lost 8 bases, and 13 bases lay between the germline ends. This CDR3 is 14 amino acids long. The germline CDR1 and CDR2 sequences are MGHRA and YSYEKL. The CDR3 DNA sequence: TGCGCCAGCAGCCAACGATCGGGGGCTGATGAGCAGTTCTTC. It codes for CASSQRSGADEQFF.

This clonotype was seen more than once but under ten times. The genes are TRBV20-1 and TRBJ2-5; D gene uncertain. Germline lookup yields CDR1 DFQATT and CDR2 SNEGSKA (reference sequence). The germline V and J ends were trimmed by 4 bases and 4 bases, with 13 bases remaining between them. The CDR3 is 13 amino acids. CDR3 protein: CSAIGTLGETQYF. In DNA, the CDR3 is TGCAGTGCTATTGGTACCCTGGGAGAGACCCAGTACTTC.

With respect to this clonotype: This sequence may be a read error, since a much larger clone differs from it by one base. The rearrangement links TRBV7-2 to TRBJ1-1; weak D call: TRBD1 (5 bases). The CDR3 is 15 amino acids. Germline loops: CDR1 SGHTA, CDR2 FQGNSA. CDR3 bases: TGTGCCAGCAGCTTAGGCCCGACAGTGAACACTGAAGCTCTCTTT. It yields the protein CASSLGPTVNTEALF.

The sample holds a few counts of this clonotype. CDR3 protein: CASSPDRGKLFF. CDR3 nucleotide sequence: TGTGCCAGCAGCCCGGATCGCGGAAAACTGTTTTTT. The chain uses TRBV11-2 and TRBJ1-4; D ambiguous. V lost 5 bases, J lost 10 bases, and 11 bases lay in between. Germline V CDR1 and CDR2: SGHAT, FQNNGV. The CDR3 spans 12 residues. The full variable domain, with the rest looked up from reference TRBV11-2 and TRBJ1-4, is EAGVAQSPRYKIIEKRQSVAFWCNPISGHATLYWYQQILGQGPKLLIQFQNNGVVDDSQLPKDRFSAERLKGVDSTLKIQPAKLEDSAVYLCASSPDRGKLFFGSGTQLSVL.

The V and J genes are TRBV6-5 and TRBJ1-1; 9 nucleotides match TRBD1. V dropped 5 bases and J dropped 4; count of bases not matched to a gene: 17. The CDR3 contains 18 residues. The germline gives CDR1 MNHEY, CDR2 SVGAGI. The CDR3 here is CASSNPDRGLLGGTEAFF. The CDR3 nucleotides read TGTGCCAGCAGTAACCCGGACAGGGGTCTTCTGGGGGGCACTGAAGCTTTCTTT.

The chain joins TRBV27 to TRBJ2-1, with D perhaps TRBD1 (5 bases). Germline CDR1 is MNHEY and CDR2 is SMNVEV (reference sequence). The CDR3 runs 16 residues. Trimming pared 5 bases from V and 4 bases from J, leaving 18 bases between. The CDR3 sequence is CASSPLFRAGYNEQFF. The DNA of the CDR3 is TGTGCCAGCAGTCCCCTTTTTAGGGCAGGGTACAATGAGCAGTTCTTC.

The chain couples TRBV2 to TRBJ1-1, with D unclear. The V end lost 4 bases, the J end lost 2 bases, and 11 bases lay between the germline ends. The CDR3 extends over 14 amino acids. Germline CDR1 and CDR2: SNHLY and FYNNEI. CDR3 amino acids: CASSVVGPNTEAFF. The DNA for the CDR3 is TGTGCCAGCAGTGTGGTAGGTCCCAACACTGAAGCTTTCTTT.

This clonotype was detected ten times or more. The rearrangement joins TRBV7-2 to TRBJ1-4; a possible D gene is TRBD1 (5 bases). The germline gives CDR1 SGHTA, CDR2 FQGNSA. V lost 5 bases and J lost 0, with 10 bases in between. This CDR3 has 15 residues. This CDR3 reads CASSEQVATNEKLFF. The CDR3 DNA follows: TGTGCCAGCAGCGAACAGGTTGCAACTAATGAAAAACTGTTTTTT.

This clonotype was observed at least ten times. The chain combines TRBV7-2 with TRBJ2-7; TRBD2 aligns across 7 bases. In germline, CDR1 is SGHTA, CDR2 FQGNSA. The CDR3 contains 14 residues. V lost 4 bases to trimming and J lost 3 bases; unmatched junction nucleotides: 6. This chain's CDR3 is CASSYRDYLYEQYF. The DNA of the CDR3 is TGTGCCAGCAGCTACCGGGACTACCTCTACGAGCAGTACTTC.

This clonotype was counted a few times. V is TRBV7-2 and J is TRBJ2-7; D gene ambiguous. Trimming shortened V by 5 bases and J by 6 bases, and 14 bases separated the two germline ends. Germline values: CDR1 SGHTA, CDR2 FQGNSA. The CDR3 has 13 amino acids. The CDR3 loop reads CASSARLSGEQYF. In DNA form, the CDR3 reads TGTGCCAGCAGCGCCCGGCTAAGTGGCGAGCAGTACTTC.

This clonotype was seen a few times. This chain connects TRBV6-2 or TRBV6-3 to TRBJ2-7; 14 nucleotides align to TRBD2. Germline CDR1 is MNHEY and CDR2 is SVGEGT. CDR3 length: 15 residues. J lost 4 bases, V lost 7 bases, and 6 bases had no gene match. CDR3 amino acids: CASNSRTSGRYEQYF. The CDR3 region has the DNA TGTGCCAGCAATTCCCGGACTAGCGGGAGGTACGAGCAGTACTTC.

By its share, this clonotype is medium-sized. The genes are TRBV7-2 and TRBJ1-2; D is undetermined. The germline CDR1 and CDR2 sequences are SGHTA and FQGNSA. The CDR3 runs 14 residues. The V gene lost 1 base and the J gene lost 3 bases, with 9 bases spanning the gap. CDR3 in DNA: TGTGCCAGCAGCTTAGAAGGCAGATACTATGGCTACACCTTC. This gives the protein CASSLEGRYYGYTF. The complete variable domain, with remaining parts taken from reference TRBV7-2 and TRBJ1-2, reads GAGVSQSPSNKVTEKGKDVELRCDPISGHTALYWYRQSLGQGLEFLIYFQGNSAPDKSGLPSDRFSAERTGGSVSTLTIQRTQQEDSAVYLCASSLEGRYYGYTFGSGTRLTVV.

This clonotype was observed at least ten times. The genes are TRBV7-2 and TRBJ2-1, with D possibly TRBD2 on 7 matching bases. From germline, CDR1 is SGHTA and CDR2 FQGNSA. The V end was cut by 1 base, the J end by 6 bases, with 13 bases between. This CDR3 contains 15 residues. The CDR3 DNA is TGTGCCAGCAGCTTAGGAGGCGGGGGCATCAATGAGCAGTTCTTC. Translation gives CASSLGGGGINEQFF.

The chain carries TRBV5-5 and TRBJ2-3; 9 bases agree with TRBD2. The CDR3 spans 16 residues. V was clipped by 0 bases and J by 4 bases; unmatched bases: 6. Germline values: CDR1 SGHKS, CDR2 YYEKEE (reference sequence). The CDR3 DNA sequence: TGTGCCAGCAGCTTGGTGTCTAGCGGGACCGCAGATACGCAGTATTTT. Translation: CASSLVSSGTADTQYF.

The rearrangement links TRBV3-1 to TRBJ1-3, with TRBD1 identical over 7 bases. CDR3 length: 14 residues. J lost 3 bases, V lost 4 bases, and 3 bases had no gene match. CDR1 LGHDT and CDR2 YNNKEL come from the germline V gene (reference sequence). The CDR3 region is CASSRRDSGNTIYF. The CDR3 DNA reads TGTGCCAGCAGCCGCCGGGACAGTGGAAACACCATATATTTT.

The chain uses TRBV20-1 and TRBJ2-5; unclear D gene. CDR3 size: 13 residues. The V gene lost 0 bases and the J gene lost 5 bases, with 10 bases spanning the gap. Germline CDR1 and CDR2: DFQATT and SNEGSKA (reference sequence). The CDR3 protein is CSARDLPRETQYF. For the CDR3, the DNA is TGCAGTGCTAGAGACCTCCCCAGGGAGACCCAGTACTTC.